These 4 T cell receptor beta chains were all obtained from the same sample, sequenced in a study of cytomegalovirus exposure and HLA in healthy donors. Method: immunoSEQ multiplex PCR; TCRdb's copy keeps in-frame clones and lacks some. This table has around 130,000 clones, about 90% appearing once. The sequencing input was PBMCs. The receptors were sampled from a man under 40 in good health and CMV-seronegative.

This chain links TRBV14 with TRBJ2-3; a weak D match, TRBD1 (5 bases). Germline CDR1 and CDR2: SGHDN and FVKESK. Trimming took 4 bases from V and 10 from J, leaving 15 bases between them. The CDR3 has 13 residues. The CDR3 sequence: CASSLSTIGAQYF. The CDR3 DNA follows: TGTGCCAGCAGCCTTTCTACGATAGGGGCGCAGTATTTT.

The CDR3 spells CASSPRDRGQTGTF. The CDR3 DNA reads TGTGCCAGCTCACCACGGGACAGGGGACAAACGGGGACCTTC. The chain recombines TRBV18 with TRBJ1-2; 10 bases line up with TRBD1. The germline V gene has CDR1 KGHSH and CDR2 LQKENI. Trimming took 1 base from V and 14 from J; bases not matched to a gene: 10. The CDR3 covers 14 residues.

The chain has TRBV4-1 and TRBJ2-7, with D possibly TRBD2 on 5 matching bases. Trimming left V 6 bases short and J 2 bases short, with 14 bases between. CDR1 and CDR2 from the germline V gene are MGHRA and YSYEKL. The CDR3 runs 14 residues. CDR3 sequence (DNA): TGCGCCAGCAGTCTATCAGGACTCACCTACGAGCAGTACTTC. Translating gives CASSLSGLTYEQYF.

A few counts support this clone. The gene calls are TRBV2 and TRBJ1-2, with 7 bases that match TRBD1. Germline V gene sequence: CDR1 SNHLY, CDR2 FYNNEI. This CDR3 comprises 15 residues. Trimming at V came to 3 bases and at J to 3 bases, leaving 7 bases not matched to a gene. This chain's CDR3 is CASSELGGAYYGYTF. CDR3 nucleotides: TGTGCCAGCAGTGAGCTAGGGGGCGCTTACTATGGCTACACCTTC.